These 20 T cell receptor beta chains were sequenced from one sample in a study of shared clonotypes between healthy human individuals (TCRdb year 2020). Library preparation was by the immunoSEQ multiplex PCR assay. TCRdb limited this immuneACCESS table to in-frame rearrangements with V and J called. A share of clones is missing; checked studies link under half to unresolved V genes, and the rest is unexplained. For this sample there are roughly 1.4 million clones; around 98.5% appear just once. Together, the top ten hold approximately 0.38% of the sample. The sample taken for sequencing was naive CD4+ T cells sorted from blood. In the paper's terms, the cell subset or site label means: CD45RA+ positively selected. The source is a man in his thirties or forties in good health.

Details on this clone: The sample has other DNA sequences that encode this CDR3 too. The chain carries TRBV5-1 and TRBJ2-2; D is perhaps TRBD2 (5 bases). Trimming stripped 2 bases from V and 0 bases from J, with 8 bases between. The CDR3 sequence is 15 residues long. Germline CDR1 and CDR2: SGHRS and YFSETQ. This chain's CDR3 is CASSFSGSNTGELFF. CDR3 nucleotides: TGCGCCAGCAGCTTCTCGGGGTCGAACACCGGGGAGCTGTTTTTT.

The rearrangement joins TRBV19 to TRBJ1-1; D is uncertain. This CDR3 contains 15 residues. Germline lookup yields CDR1 LNHDA and CDR2 SQIVND (reference sequence). Trimming took 5 bases from V and 1 from J, leaving 14 bases between them. This chain's CDR3 is CASSSSNGKNTEAFF. CDR3 coding DNA: TGTGCCAGTAGTTCCTCGAACGGTAAGAACACTGAAGCTTTCTTT.

CDR3 DNA sequence: TGTGCCAGCAGCTTAGGCCGAAGGCAGCCCCAGCATTTT. This translates into CASSLGRRQPQHF. The chain joins TRBV5-6 to TRBJ1-5; D is unresolved. Germline loops: CDR1 SGHDT, CDR2 YYEEEE. The length of the CDR3 is 13 residues. The ends were cut back, 2 bases at V and 7 bases at J, with 10 bases in the middle. The entire variable domain, with the rest obtained from reference TRBV5-6 and TRBJ1-5, is as follows: DAGVTQSPTHLIKTRGQQVTLRCSPKSGHDTVSWYQQALGQGPQFIFQYYEEEERQRGNFPDRFSGHQFPNYSSELNVNALLLGDSALYLCASSLGRRQPQHFGDGTRLSIL.

This clone was seen just once. The V gene is TRBV7-9, the J gene TRBJ1-2; D remains ambiguous. Germline assignment: CDR1 SEHNR and CDR2 FQNEAQ (reference sequence). V shed 4 bases and J shed 5 bases, with 14 bases lying between them. The CDR3 loop spans 14 amino acids. The DNA of the CDR3 is TGTGCCAGCAGCTCCCCCCCGGGGATGTATGGCTACACCTTC. Its protein is CASSSPPGMYGYTF.

The chain is built from TRBV13 and TRBJ1-1; the D gene is possibly TRBD1 (5 bases). V was trimmed by 8 bases and J by 4 bases, leaving 14 bases between them. The CDR3 covers 13 residues. Germline V gene lookup returns CDR1 PRHDT and CDR2 FYEKMQ (reference sequence). The CDR3 loop is CASGGTSGTEAFF. DNA for the CDR3: TGTGCCAGCGGAGGGACTTCTGGCACTGAAGCTTTCTTT.

The CDR3 is CASSFQPRYEQYF. CDR3 DNA: TGTGCCAGCAGCTTTCAACCGCGCTACGAGCAGTACTTC. The chain joins TRBV5-6 to TRBJ2-7; D uncertain. There are 13 residues in the CDR3. Per the germline V gene, CDR1 is SGHDT and CDR2 is YYEEEE. V was pared by 2 bases and J by 3 bases, with 9 bases between.

The V call is TRBV27, the J call TRBJ2-6; D could derive from TRBD1 or TRBD2 (6 bases each). Germline V CDR1 and CDR2: MNHEY, SMNVEV (reference sequence). Trimming shortened V by 7 bases and J by 0 bases, and 22 bases separated the two germline ends. The CDR3 totals 19 residues. The CDR3 region has the DNA TGTGCCAGCAAATTTGGCGGGACACCTAAATACTCTGGGGCCAACGTCCTGACTTTC. Its translation: CASKFGGTPKYSGANVLTF.

The V and J genes are TRBV4-1 and TRBJ2-3; D gene unclear. The CDR3 totals 14 residues. Germline assignment: CDR1 MGHRA and CDR2 YSYEKL. Trimming removed 2 bases at V and 4 bases at J, with 10 bases between. The CDR3 region has the DNA TGCGCCAGCAGCCAACTCCCGGCTGCAGATACGCAGTATTTT. Its protein is CASSQLPAADTQYF.

The chain is built from TRBV2 and TRBJ2-7; TRBD1 matches 7 bases. V was clipped by 7 bases and J by 2 bases; unmatched bases: 8. CDR1 and CDR2 (germline): SNHLY, FYNNEI. The CDR3 runs to 14 residues. The CDR3 reads CASKAGGWAYEQYF. The DNA for the CDR3 is TGTGCCAGCAAGGCAGGGGGTTGGGCCTACGAGCAGTACTTC.

CDR3 sequence reads: CASSGEATDTQYF. The CDR3 DNA sequence: TGTGCCAGCAGCGGGGAGGCGACAGATACGCAGTATTTT. The chain recombines TRBV9 with TRBJ2-3; perhaps TRBD2 as D (6 bases). Trimming removed 3 bases at V and 3 bases at J, with 8 bases between. The CDR3 length is 13 residues. CDR1 is SGDLS, CDR2 YYNGEE, per germline.

The chain recombines TRBV5-6 with TRBJ1-5, with TRBD1 as a possible D gene (5 bases). V was cut by 1 base and J by 5 bases, with 13 bases left in between. This CDR3 spans 15 amino acids. Germline V gene data show CDR1 as SGHDT and CDR2 as YYEEEE. CDR3 protein: CASSLFPDTYQPQHF. CDR3 sequence (DNA): TGTGCCAGCAGCTTGTTCCCGGACACCTATCAGCCCCAGCATTTT. The full variable domain, rest sourced from reference TRBV5-6 and TRBJ1-5, is DAGVTQSPTHLIKTRGQQVTLRCSPKSGHDTVSWYQQALGQGPQFIFQYYEEEERQRGNFPDRFSGHQFPNYSSELNVNALLLGDSALYLCASSLFPDTYQPQHFGDGTRLSIL.

This rearrangement joins TRBV27 to TRBJ2-3; TRBD2 aligns across 8 bases. This CDR3 comprises 15 residues. The germline V gene encodes CDR1 MNHEY and CDR2 SMNVEV (reference sequence). With V trimmed by 5 bases and J by 2 bases, 6 bases remained unmatched. The CDR3 nucleotides read TGTGCCAGCAGTCGACTAGCGATCGACACAGATACGCAGTATTTT. Its protein is CASSRLAIDTDTQYF.

The chain carries TRBV4-3 and TRBJ2-7, with 16 positions matching TRBD2. The V gene end was trimmed by 5 bases and the J gene end by 10 bases; junction bases not matched to a gene: 11. Germline V lookup: CDR1 LGHNA, CDR2 YSLEER. The CDR3 covers 16 residues. The CDR3 nucleotides are TGCGCCAGCAGCGTAGACGCCGGGACTAGCGGGAGGGCCCAGTACTTC. Protein product: CASSVDAGTSGRAQYF.

The J gene is TRBJ2-6, the V gene TRBV11-2; the D is unclear. Germline V CDR1 and CDR2: SGHAT, FQNNGV. Trimming stripped 0 bases from V and 0 bases from J, with 18 bases between. The CDR3 is 20 amino acids. In DNA, the CDR3 is TGTGCCAGCAGCTTAGAATCATATCTGAAGACTCACTCTGGGGCCAACGTCCTGACTTTC. Its protein is CASSLESYLKTHSGANVLTF.

The rearrangement links TRBV29-1 to TRBJ2-5; D remains unclear. The CDR3 totals 13 residues. CDR1 SQVTM and CDR2 ANQGSEA come from the germline V gene. V was shortened by 7 bases and J by 5 bases, with 17 bases between the two germline ends. CDR3 nucleotide sequence: TGCAGCGCGGGTAGAATCTATCGGGAGACCCAGTACTTC. This sequence encodes CSAGRIYRETQYF.

V and J are TRBV5-1 and TRBJ2-7, with D hard to call. The V and J ends lost 7 bases and 5 bases respectively, with 16 bases between them. From germline, CDR1 is SGHRS and CDR2 YFSETQ. This CDR3 region has 13 residues. CDR3: CASRGSVPDEQYF. The CDR3 coding sequence is TGCGCCAGCCGAGGCAGCGTCCCGGACGAGCAGTACTTC. Drawing the rest from reference TRBV5-1 and TRBJ2-7, the complete variable domain is KAGVTQTPRYLIKTRGQQVTLSCSPISGHRSVSWYQQTPGQGLQFLFEYFSETQRNKGNFPGRFSGRQFSNSRSEMNVSTLELGDSALYLCASRGSVPDEQYFGPGTRLTVT.

The chain uses TRBV7-5 and TRBJ2-6; the table's D call of TRBD1 was not tested on the DNA. TRBV7-5 is designated a pseudogene. CDR3 length equals 16 residues. The CDR3 is CARRASRQSRANVLTF. CDR3 nucleotides: TGTGCCAGAAGGGCAAGTAGACAAAGTCGGGCCAACGTCCTGACTTTC.

Comment on this clone: Other DNA sequences within the sample encode an identical CDR3. The chain joins TRBV28 to TRBJ1-4; D is undetermined. The CDR3 runs 14 residues. Germline assignment: CDR1 MDHEN and CDR2 SYDVKM. The ends were cut back, 4 bases at V and 0 bases at J, with 6 bases in the middle. This chain's CDR3 is CASSSPTTNEKLFF. The CDR3 nucleotides are TGTGCCAGCAGTTCTCCAACAACTAATGAAAAACTGTTTTTT.

V gene TRBV5-6 combines with J gene TRBJ1-5; 8 bases are shared with TRBD1. J was trimmed by 6 bases and V by 2 bases; bases with no gene match: 1. The CDR3 length is 13 residues. In germline, CDR1 is SGHDT, CDR2 YYEEEE. CDR3 DNA sequence: TGTGCCAGCAGCTTTGACAGGGGTCAGCCCCAGCATTTT. Translation: CASSFDRGQPQHF.

The chain recombines TRBV19 with TRBJ2-7; D ambiguous. Trimming cost V 1 base and J 3 bases, with 16 bases left between them. Germline CDR1 LNHDA, CDR2 SQIVND (reference sequence). The CDR3 contains 16 residues. The CDR3 DNA reads as TGTGCCAGTAGTATAGTCCCGTCGACTGGAATCTACGAGCAGTACTTC. This encodes CASSIVPSTGIYEQYF. The full variable domain, completed using reference TRBV19 and TRBJ2-7, is DGGITQSPKYLFRKEGQNVTLSCEQNLNHDAMYWYRQDPGQGLRLIYYSQIVNDFQKGDIAEGYSVSREKKESFPLTVTSAQKNPTAFYLCASSIVPSTGIYEQYFGPGTRLTVT.